The 5 T cell receptor beta chains presented below share a single source sample, sequenced in a study of OX40 agonist ivuxolimab in advanced cancers. Assay: immunoSEQ multiplex PCR; the TCRdb copy retains only in-frame clones and omits some. The sample shows 40,000 to 50,000 clones, around nine tenths of them seen only once. The sequenced sample was CD4+ or CD8+ T cells sorted from blood, obtained in a trial of the OX40 agonist ivuxolimab. All receptors derive from an adult with an advanced solid tumor such as melanoma, head and neck, liver or kidney cancer.

This rearrangement joins TRBV5-1 to TRBJ2-5; no definite D call. The germline V gene has CDR1 SGHRS and CDR2 YFSETQ. The V gene lost 4 bases and the J gene lost 5 bases, with 15 bases spanning the gap. This CDR3 comprises 14 residues. The CDR3 spells CASSPVLGWETQYF. CDR3 coding DNA: TGCGCCAGCAGCCCTGTCCTGGGTTGGGAGACCCAGTACTTC. The whole variable domain, filled in from reference TRBV5-1 and TRBJ2-5, reads KAGVTQTPRYLIKTRGQQVTLSCSPISGHRSVSWYQQTPGQGLQFLFEYFSETQRNKGNFPGRFSGRQFSNSRSEMNVSTLELGDSALYLCASSPVLGWETQYFGPGTRLLVL.

About this clone: A read error may account for a junction end that differs from germline. The chain carries TRBV5-1 and TRBJ2-3, with 9 bases lining up with TRBD2. This CDR3 spans 19 amino acids. Germline values: CDR1 SGHRS, CDR2 YFSETQ. The CDR3 sequence is CASSLDRLADYTYTDTQYF. The DNA of the CDR3 is TGCGCCAGCAGTTTGGACCGACTAGCGGACTATACCTACACAGATACGCAGTATTTT.

J is TRBJ2-3 and V is TRBV6-1, with 7 nucleotides matching TRBD1. Losses at the gene ends were 7 bases for V and 0 bases for J; bases not matched to a gene: 7. This CDR3 contains 15 residues. Germline V gene data show CDR1 as MNHNS and CDR2 as SASEGT. The CDR3 is CASKRDSSSTDTQYF. CDR3 DNA sequence: TGTGCCAGCAAAAGGGACAGCTCTAGCACAGATACGCAGTATTTT.

In this sample, this clone turned up once. The chain recombines TRBV6-1 with TRBJ2-7, with 8 positions matching TRBD2. This CDR3 comprises 14 residues. V lost 5 bases and J lost 3; bases outside the gene matches: 6. Per germline, CDR1 MNHNS and CDR2 SASEGT. The CDR3 region has the DNA TGTGCCAGCAGTAGGGTAGCGGGAAGCTACGAGCAGTACTTC. It codes for CASSRVAGSYEQYF.

The V and J genes are TRBV7-9 and TRBJ2-2; possible D gene TRBD1, 5 bases. The germline V gene encodes CDR1 SEHNR and CDR2 FQNEAQ (reference sequence). The germline V and J ends were trimmed by 2 bases and 0 bases, with 10 bases remaining between them. CDR3 length: 16 residues. CDR3 sequence reads: CASSLREQANTGELFF. The CDR3 DNA reads TGTGCCAGCAGCTTAAGGGAACAGGCGAACACCGGGGAGCTGTTTTTT.